Below are 8 T cell receptor beta chains sequenced from a single sample in a study of STAT3 mutations in large granular lymphocyte leukemia. Study outcomes and limitations: Every T-cell large granular lymphocyte leukemia patient had at least one immunodominant TCR beta clonotype.

These receptors lack a known antigen. Only in-frame clones appear in the TCRdb table, and some are missing; sequencing was by immunoSEQ multiplex PCR. The sample records over a thousand clones, about two thirds being singletons. Sequencing was done on a sample of peripheral blood mononuclear cells. These receptors all come from a man aged 45-60 years with T-cell large granular lymphocyte leukemia. Some clones in this sample may be carry-over from other donors' samples.

The chain links TRBV5-4 to TRBJ2-1, with TRBD2 as a possible D gene (7 bases). The CDR3 consists of 13 residues. Per the germline V gene, CDR1 is SGHNT and CDR2 is YYREEE (reference sequence). V was pared by 6 bases and J by 9 bases, with 16 bases between. CDR3 DNA sequence: TGTGCCAGCACCGTGATGAGGGGGGGTGAGCAGTTCTTC. It is translated as CASTVMRGGEQFF.

The V and J genes are TRBV15 and TRBJ2-7; D unclear. CDR3 length equals 14 residues. Trimming removed 0 bases at V and 2 bases at J, with 8 bases between. From germline, CDR1 is LNHNV and CDR2 YYDKDF (reference sequence). The CDR3 DNA is TGTGCCACCAGCAGAGATGTCGGTCCCTACGAGCAGTACTTC. Protein: CATSRDVGPYEQYF.

The V call is TRBV11-1, the J call TRBJ1-1, with a tentative D call TRBD1 (6 bases). Trimming shortened V by 3 bases and J by 10 bases, and 9 bases separated the two germline ends. CDR3 length: 11 amino acids. The germline V gene has CDR1 SGHAT and CDR2 FQDESV (reference sequence). In DNA, the CDR3 is TGTGCCAGCAGCTTTAGGGGGAGAGCTTTCTTT. It yields the protein CASSFRGRAFF.

This clone has a handful of counts. The V call is TRBV28, the J call TRBJ1-2, with a tentative D call TRBD1 (6 bases). Germline loops: CDR1 MDHEN, CDR2 SYDVKM. The CDR3 spans 15 residues. The V end lost 3 bases, the J end lost 7 bases, and 18 bases lay between the germline ends. In DNA form, the CDR3 reads TGTGCCAGCAGTTTCGACTTGGGGGGGCGAGGTGGCTACACCTTC. Amino acids: CASSFDLGGRGGYTF.

The chain uses TRBV7-9 and TRBJ1-1, with a possible D match to TRBD1 (5 bases). The V gene lost 5 bases and the J gene lost 4 bases, with 11 bases spanning the gap. Germline CDR1 SEHNR, CDR2 FQNEAQ (reference sequence). CDR3 length: 13 residues. The CDR3 loop reads CASSLIGGTEAFF. The CDR3 region has the DNA TGTGCCAGCAGCCTGATTGGGGGCACTGAAGCTTTCTTT.

The V call is TRBV7-9, the J call TRBJ2-7; the match to TRBD1 covers 8 bases. CDR1 SEHNR and CDR2 FQNEAQ come from the germline V gene (reference sequence). The CDR3 consists of 16 residues. J gave up 5 bases and V 4 bases, and 13 bases lay outside the gene matches. The CDR3 here is CASSSTTDRGIHEQYF. CDR3 nucleotide sequence: TGTGCCAGCAGCTCGACGACTGACAGGGGTATACACGAGCAGTACTTC.

Written as DNA, the CDR3 is TGTGCCAGCAGTATCCTTTCCTACGAGCAGTACTTC. Amino acid sequence: CASSILSYEQYF. The chain employs TRBV7-9 and TRBJ2-7; D is unclear. The V gene lost 6 bases and the J gene lost 1 base, with 7 bases spanning the gap. CDR1 and CDR2 (germline): SEHNR, FQNEAQ (reference sequence). CDR3 length equals 12 residues.

This clone was recorded only once. The gene calls are TRBV7-9 and TRBJ2-7; TRBD1 matches 8 bases. The CDR3 contains 14 residues. Germline trimming cut 6 bases from V and 3 bases from J; bases unmatched to any gene: 7. The germline V gene has CDR1 SEHNR and CDR2 FQNEAQ (reference sequence). Here the CDR3 reads CASSSDRDLYEQYF. The CDR3 nucleotides read TGTGCCAGCAGTTCGGACAGGGACCTCTACGAGCAGTACTTC.